The T cell receptor (beta chain) described here comes from a study of CD8 T cells in ankylosing spondylitis. Notes on the study in general: Seemingly characteristic of ankylosing spondylitis blood was a TCR beta motif consisting of under ten highly homologous variants. Enrichment of disease-linked clones was reportedly significant in matched ankylosing spondylitis synovial fluid.

This clonotype was picked up a small number of times. Its antigen is as yet unknown. Germline CDR1 and CDR2: SEHNR and FQNEAQ (reference sequence). V lost 2 bases to trimming and J lost 4 bases, with 9 bases between them. The CDR3 consists of 14 residues. Each CDR3 protein is one row after TCRdb ran MiXCR on the 5' RACE reads. The table lists fewer than 400,000 distinct CDR3 sequences, 14% to 15% of them singletons. The sequencing input was blood, either unsorted or a sorted T cell fraction (not recorded which). This TCR came from a male donor with ankylosing spondylitis or in good health (not recorded which). The chain employs TRBV7-9 and TRBJ1-3, with D unresolved. In DNA form, the CDR3 reads TGTGCCAGCAGCTTACAGATGGCCGGAAACACCATATATTTT. Protein sequence: CASSLQMAGNTIYF.